This T cell receptor beta chain derives from a study of PD-L1 blockade in urothelial cancer. Study context: The study started patients on atezolizumab in about 2014, giving 1,200 mg intravenously every 3 weeks. Male sex and bladder-origin urothelial cancer were recorded for twenty-five of 29 patients. Analyses were performed on blood at 3 weeks after treatment start (the second dose) and at 6 weeks.

TCR analog templates of synthetic origin were spiked into each PCR. Profiling relied on immunoSEQ multiplex PCR, and the TCRdb table lists in-frame clones only, not all of them. The sample yields about 95,000 clones, around 86% seen once. Regarding time point: pretreatment peripheral blood. This clone was counted a single time. CDR3 length: 12 amino acids. Trimming took 1 base from V and 6 from J, leaving 5 bases between them. Germline V gene lookup returns CDR1 LNHDA and CDR2 SQIVND (reference sequence). The TCR comes from a man aged 60 to 75 with urothelial cancer. The V call is TRBV19, the J call TRBJ2-3; D not certain. The starting material was PBMCs, obtained around atezolizumab (anti-PD-L1) treatment. As DNA, the CDR3 is TGTGCCAGTAGTATAGGGCAGGATACGCAGTATTTT. This encodes CASSIGQDTQYF.